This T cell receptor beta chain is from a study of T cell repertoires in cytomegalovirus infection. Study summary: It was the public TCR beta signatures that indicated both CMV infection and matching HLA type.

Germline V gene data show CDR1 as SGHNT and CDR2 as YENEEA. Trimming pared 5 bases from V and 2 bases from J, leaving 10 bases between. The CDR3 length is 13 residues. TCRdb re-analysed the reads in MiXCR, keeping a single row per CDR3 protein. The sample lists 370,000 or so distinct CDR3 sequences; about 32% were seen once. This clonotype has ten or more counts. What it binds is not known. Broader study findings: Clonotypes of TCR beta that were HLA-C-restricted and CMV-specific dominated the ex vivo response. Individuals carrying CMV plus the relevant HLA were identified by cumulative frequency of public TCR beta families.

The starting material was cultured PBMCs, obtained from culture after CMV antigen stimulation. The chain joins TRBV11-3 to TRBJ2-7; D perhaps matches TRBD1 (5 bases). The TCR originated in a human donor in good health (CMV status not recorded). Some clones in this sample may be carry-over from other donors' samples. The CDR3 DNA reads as TGTGCCAGCAGCAAGGGGCAGGCCTACGAGCAGTACTTC. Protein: CASSKGQAYEQYF.